This T cell receptor beta chain was identified in a study of blood T cell repertoires in COVID-19. Study information: The United States, Italy and Spain supplied acute and convalescent COVID-19 samples. Sources were T cells, B-cell-depleted T cells, or PBMCs; the material itself was cDNA or gDNA.

Original methodology: Using reference gene primer amplification, nucleated cell counts were estimated. Generated by immunoSEQ multiplex PCR, the TCRdb table keeps only in-frame clones and is missing some. V and J calls plus clone size are reproduced from that table; the DNA served to infer D and trimming. The sample includes some 150,000 clones, 87% of them seen just once. This CDR3 comprises 18 residues. V gave up 3 bases and J gave up 3 bases; unmatched junction bases: 12. Germline lookup yields CDR1 MDHEN and CDR2 SYDVKM. The material sequenced was peripheral blood. The chain recombines TRBV28 with TRBJ2-2; 8 bases map to TRBD2. The sequence was collected from a woman aged 55-70 years who had recovered from COVID-19. The CDR3 DNA reads as TGTGCCAGCAGTTTGCTCGGGGGGGGAGACCACCACACCGGGGAGCTGTTTTTT. As protein: CASSLLGGGDHHTGELFF.